The 17 T cell receptor beta chains below were found in one sample sequenced in a study of cytomegalovirus exposure and HLA in healthy donors. Primers: 60 Vbeta forward and 13 Jbeta reverse. Generated by immunoSEQ multiplex PCR, the TCRdb table keeps only in-frame clones and is missing some. Of about 140,000 clones listed, under 70% were seen once; the top ten hold 6.5%. The source material was PBMCs. The receptors were gathered from a woman aged 55-75 years in good health and CMV-seronegative.

This rearrangement joins TRBV6-6 to TRBJ2-2, with 7 bases aligning to TRBD2. Germline V gene sequence: CDR1 MNHNY, CDR2 SVGAGI (reference sequence). There are 16 residues in the CDR3. V dropped 5 bases and J dropped 2; count of bases not matched to a gene: 8. DNA of the CDR3: TGTGCCAGCAGTGCTCCTAGCGGTTTTAACACCGGGGAGCTGTTTTTT. Translated: CASSAPSGFNTGELFF.

V and J are TRBV7-2 and TRBJ2-5; TRBD2 aligns across 12 bases. Germline loops: CDR1 SGHTA, CDR2 FQGNSA. The trim removed 2 bases at V and 5 bases at J, leaving 3 bases unmatched. The CDR3 runs to 15 residues. This CDR3 is CASSLLAGGWETQYF. In DNA form, the CDR3 reads TGTGCCAGCAGCTTACTAGCGGGGGGGTGGGAGACCCAGTACTTC.

The chain employs TRBV5-1 and TRBJ1-4, with D maybe TRBD1 (5 bases). V lost 1 base and J lost 7, with 17 bases in between. The CDR3 has 16 amino acids. Germline-derived CDR1 and CDR2 are SGHRS and YFSETQ. The chain's CDR3 is CASSLRLGGSSEKLFF. For the CDR3, the DNA is TGCGCCAGCAGCTTGAGGTTGGGGGGGTCAAGTGAAAAACTGTTTTTT.

The chain employs TRBV28 and TRBJ2-1; TRBD2 aligns across 11 bases. The CDR3 runs to 24 residues. J was trimmed by 0 bases and V by 7 bases; bases with no gene match: 29. Germline assignment: CDR1 MDHEN and CDR2 SYDVKM. In nucleotides, the CDR3 is TGTGCCAGCACTCCCGATGGACTAGCGGGTGGCTGGGGTTCTTGGCTTAGCTCCTACAATGAGCAGTTCTTC. It yields the protein CASTPDGLAGGWGSWLSSYNEQFF.

This clone was found a few times. The CDR3 reads CASSEEDLTGEQFF. The CDR3, as DNA: TGTGCCAGCAGTGAAGAAGACCTAACGGGGGAGCAGTTCTTC. The rearrangement joins TRBV6-1 to TRBJ2-1; tentative D call: TRBD2 (5 bases). The CDR3 totals 14 residues. The germline CDR1 and CDR2 sequences are MNHNS and SASEGT. Trimming took 1 base from V and 10 from J, leaving 14 bases between them.

This clone was observed a handful of times. The rearrangement joins TRBV18 to TRBJ2-1; 8 nucleotides agree with TRBD2. J gave up 5 bases and V 5 bases, and 8 bases lay outside the gene matches. Germline CDR1 reads KGHSH; CDR2 reads LQKENI. This CDR3 is 15 amino acids long. Here the CDR3 DNA reads TGTGCCAGCTCAGGTCTTAGCGGGGACCACAATGAGCAGTTCTTC. This encodes CASSGLSGDHNEQFF.

This chain uses TRBV10-3 with TRBJ2-7; TRBD2 matches at 9 bases. Germline V lookup: CDR1 ENHRY, CDR2 SYGVKD. The CDR3 length is 15 residues. Trimming at V came to 8 bases and at J to 6 bases, leaving 14 bases not matched to a gene. CDR3 sequence reads: CAIGLNAGGRSEQYF. CDR3 nucleotide sequence: TGTGCCATCGGGCTTAATGCGGGGGGGCGTAGCGAGCAGTACTTC.

The V gene is TRBV7-8, the J gene TRBJ1-2; 8 bases match TRBD1. Trimming cost V 0 bases and J 8 bases; bases outside gene matches: 11. The CDR3 runs to 16 residues. Germline assignment: CDR1 SGHVS and CDR2 FQNEAQ. The CDR3 loop reads CASSLARAGGVGGYTF. In DNA form, the CDR3 reads TGTGCCAGCAGCTTAGCGCGGGCAGGGGGCGTAGGGGGCTACACCTTC.

The count of this clone is one. The V and J genes are TRBV14 and TRBJ2-3; D remains ambiguous. Germline CDR1 is SGHDN and CDR2 is FVKESK. V dropped 4 bases and J dropped 1 base, with 9 bases sitting between them. The CDR3 consists of 14 residues. The CDR3 is CASSLLIGTDTQYF. CDR3 DNA: TGTGCCAGCAGCCTTCTTATCGGCACAGATACGCAGTATTTT.

The rearrangement links TRBV6-5 to TRBJ2-7; possibly TRBD1 for D (6 bases). CDR3 length: 15 residues. Germline V CDR1 and CDR2: MNHEY, SVGAGI. Trimming cost V 2 bases and J 3 bases, with 14 bases left between them. The CDR3 spells CASSYGDRMHYEQYF. CDR3 coding DNA: TGTGCCAGCAGTTACGGTGACAGGATGCACTACGAGCAGTACTTC.

This clone was seen more than once but under ten times. The J gene is TRBJ2-7, the V gene TRBV27; the match to TRBD2 covers 13 bases. Trimming took 3 bases from V and 6 from J; bases not matched to a gene: 11. Germline CDR1 is MNHEY and CDR2 is SMNVEV (reference sequence). The length of the CDR3 is 17 residues. The CDR3 DNA is TGTGCCAGCAGTTTGGGAGGACTAGCGGGGGTACTACGCGAGCAGTACTTC. This encodes CASSLGGLAGVLREQYF.

The chain combines TRBV9 with TRBJ2-1; the D gene is possibly TRBD2 (7 bases). Germline V gene sequence: CDR1 SGDLS, CDR2 YYNGEE. V lost 0 bases to trimming and J lost 10 bases, with 14 bases between them. The CDR3 totals 14 residues. The chain's CDR3 is CASSVVGRGGEQFF. Here the CDR3 DNA reads TGTGCCAGCAGCGTAGTAGGGAGGGGGGGGGAGCAGTTCTTC.

This clone appeared a few times. The CDR3 here is CASRLSGTYEQYF. CDR3 coding DNA: TGTGCCAGCAGATTGAGCGGGACCTACGAGCAGTACTTC. V and J are TRBV28 and TRBJ2-7; 7 bases are a match to TRBD2. The CDR3 length is 13 residues. Unmatched junction bases numbered 4, after V lost 6 bases and J lost 2 bases. Germline V lookup: CDR1 MDHEN, CDR2 SYDVKM.

The V and J genes are TRBV25-1 and TRBJ2-2, with D uncertain. V was shortened by 3 bases and J by 3 bases, with 2 bases between the two germline ends. CDR3 size: 12 residues. Germline V gives CDR1 MGHDK, CDR2 SYGVNS. CDR3 DNA: TGTGCCAGCAGTGACGACACCGGGGAGCTGTTTTTT. Translated, it gives CASSDDTGELFF.

The genes are TRBV6-5 and TRBJ1-3, with no clear D. In germline, CDR1 is MNHEY, CDR2 SVGAGI. The CDR3 sequence is 13 residues long. Trimming removed 6 bases from V and 4 bases from J, with 10 bases in between. The CDR3 region is CASRSLSGNTIYF. Written as DNA, the CDR3 is TGTGCCAGCAGATCACTCTCCGGAAACACCATATATTTT.

The gene calls are TRBV7-2 and TRBJ2-7; no clear D gene. Trimming removed 4 bases at V and 0 bases at J, with 4 bases between. This CDR3 is built from 12 residues. Germline assignment: CDR1 SGHTA and CDR2 FQGNSA. CDR3 in amino acids: CASSWSSYEQYF. CDR3 bases: TGTGCCAGCAGCTGGAGCTCCTACGAGCAGTACTTC.

The chain employs TRBV28 and TRBJ1-2; 8 positions agree with TRBD1. The V gene end was trimmed by 5 bases and the J gene end by 5 bases; junction bases not matched to a gene: 7. Germline V CDR1 and CDR2: MDHEN, SYDVKM. The CDR3 totals 14 residues. CDR3 DNA sequence: TGTGCCAGCAGTCTAGGACAGGGCGGATATGGCTACACCTTC. This translates into CASSLGQGGYGYTF.